This TCR beta chain was sequenced in a study of blood T cell repertoires in COVID-19. At the level of the study: Italy, Spain and the United States were the sources of the convalescent and acute COVID-19 samples. From T cells, B-cell-depleted T cells, or PBMCs came the material, which was cDNA or gDNA.

The assay was immunoSEQ multiplex PCR, and TCRdb's table has in-frame clones only and misses some. The sample lists approximately 300,000 clones, around 81% occurring once. This CDR3 is built from 16 residues. CDR1 is LGHNA and CDR2 is YSLEER in the germline V gene. Trimming pared 0 bases from V and 6 bases from J, leaving 15 bases between. It was during active infection that Seattle patients were enrolled and then longitudinally followed. The clonotype was recovered from a person aged 70 to 85 with COVID-19, enrolled during active disease. Sequencing was performed on peripheral blood. The rearrangement joins TRBV4-3 to TRBJ2-1; TRBD2 is a possible D gene (5 bases). The CDR3 sequence is CASSQESGVWGNEQFF. CDR3 sequence (DNA): TGCGCCAGCAGCCAAGAGTCCGGGGTGTGGGGCAATGAGCAGTTCTTC.